The rows below give T cell receptor beta chains drawn from one sample of a study of PD-1 blockade in classical Hodgkin lymphoma. Clones were read by immunoSEQ multiplex PCR, and TCRdb kept only the in-frame ones, dropping some. The sample shows over 85,000 clones, roughly 79% of them seen only once. The sample was peripheral blood mononuclear cells (PBMCs), taken before the second cycle of nivolumab. The receptors come from a human donor with classical Hodgkin lymphoma. Each CDR3 is given with its conserved first and last residue. Each record gives: J gene, V gene, CDR3 protein.

TRBJ1-1,TRBV29-1,CSVSNLQGVGNTEAFF
TRBJ2-7,TRBV5-1,CASSLAQGSEQYF
TRBJ2-5,TRBV27,CASRTGSSAETQYF
TRBJ2-3,TRBV27,CASRGLASTDTQYF
TRBJ2-7,TRBV9,CASSVGPGSYEQYF
TRBJ1-5,TRBV2,CASGSSNQPQHF
TRBJ2-7,TRBV10-3,CAISRTGGGNEQYF
TRBJ1-2,TRBV9,CASSATTGINYGYTF
TRBJ2-1,TRBV15,CATSLAGVGDEQFF
TRBJ2-2,TRBV9,CASSVGLVGTGELFF
TRBJ1-4,TRBV5-4,CASSLGGGPGTGTQADF
TRBJ2-5,TRBV30,CAWGGLAGVGTQYF
TRBJ2-7,TRBV7-7,CASSLGDLDEQYF
TRBJ2-2,TRBV5-6,CASSSPGTGRSGELFF
TRBJ1-2,TRBV7-2,CASSLGRGRMDYGYTF
TRBJ1-1,TRBV5-8,CASSSGQVMNTEAFF
TRBJ2-3,TRBV6-1,CASSGQQGISTDTQYF
TRBJ1-1,TRBV6-1,CASSDLPAEAFF
TRBJ2-2,TRBV10-2,CASRDTYTGELFF
TRBJ2-1,TRBV18,CASSDNSDEQFF
TRBJ1-4,TRBV2,CASSVVLGNEKLFF
TRBJ2-7,TRBV11-2,CASSLTGDYEQYF
TRBJ1-4,TRBV5-1,CASSLTGGLGEKLFF
TRBJ2-1,TRBV10-3,CAISEPRLWNNEQFF
TRBJ2-5,TRBV11-2,CASSWGAETQYF
TRBJ1-4,TRBV30,CAWSQYSNEKLFF
TRBJ2-7,TRBV28,CATQGTPHYEQYF
TRBJ2-7,TRBV5-6,CASSLSRNPPYEQYF
TRBJ1-2,TRBV10-3,CAISEGTGRYGYTF